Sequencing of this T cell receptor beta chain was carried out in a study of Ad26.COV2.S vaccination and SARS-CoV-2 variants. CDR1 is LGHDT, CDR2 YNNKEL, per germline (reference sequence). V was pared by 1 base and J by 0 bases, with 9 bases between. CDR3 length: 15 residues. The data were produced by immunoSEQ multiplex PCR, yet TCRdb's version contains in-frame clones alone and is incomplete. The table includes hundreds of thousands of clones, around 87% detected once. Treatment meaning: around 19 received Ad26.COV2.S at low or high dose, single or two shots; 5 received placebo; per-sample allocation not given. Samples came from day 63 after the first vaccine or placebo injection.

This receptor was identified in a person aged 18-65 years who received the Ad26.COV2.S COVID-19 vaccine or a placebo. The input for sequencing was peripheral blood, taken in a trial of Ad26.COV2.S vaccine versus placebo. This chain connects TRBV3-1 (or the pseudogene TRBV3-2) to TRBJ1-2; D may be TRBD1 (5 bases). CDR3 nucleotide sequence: TGTGCCAGCAGCCAAGCTCCAGGGTCTAACTATGGCTACACCTTC. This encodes CASSQAPGSNYGYTF.